These 19 T cell receptor beta chains share one sample of origin, sequenced in a study of immune heterogeneity within non-small cell lung tumors. Amplification of the TCR beta CDR3 was achieved through multiplex PCR with 32 V and 13 J primers. TCRdb recomputed calls from the multiplex PCR reads with MiXCR, one row per CDR3 protein. The top ten clones hold around 4.5% of a sample with fewer than 25,000 distinct CDR3 sequences, roughly 30% of them seen once. As template, the study used bulk tumor genomic DNA at 600 to 700 ng per sample. Multiple widely separated biopsies were taken from each primary tumor at surgery. It was patients with untreated, newly diagnosed non-small cell lung cancer who underwent curative surgery. The sequencing input was lung tumor tissue. The receptors derive from a man in his forties with non-small cell lung cancer.

This clonotype appeared a few times. This chain connects TRBV20-1 to TRBJ1-3, with no clear D. CDR1 is DFQATT, CDR2 SNEGSKA, per germline (reference sequence). V lost 2 bases, J lost 0 bases, and 14 bases lay in between. CDR3 length equals 16 residues. The CDR3 region has the DNA TGCAGTGCTAGAATGATGGACGGACTCTCTGGAAACACCATATATTTT. It is translated as CSARMMDGLSGNTIYF.

Ten or more counts support this clonotype. The chain couples TRBV10-3 to TRBJ2-7; the D is unclear. The germline gives CDR1 ENHRY, CDR2 SYGVKD. The CDR3 sequence is 15 residues long. With 2 bases removed from V and 0 bases from J, the gap between germline ends came to 11 bases. The CDR3 DNA reads as TGTGCCATCAGTGAGGGTGGCGGAAGCTCCTACGAGCAGTACTTC. Translated, it gives CAISEGGGSSYEQYF.

This chain uses TRBV11-3 with TRBJ2-1; TRBD2 aligns across 11 bases. Germline V gene lookup returns CDR1 SGHNT and CDR2 YENEEA. The CDR3 has 17 residues. Trimming removed 1 base from V and 9 bases from J; junction bases left unmatched: 11. CDR3 in DNA: TGTGCCAGCAGCTTAGGGTTAGCGGGAGGGCCGGGGAGTGAGCAGTTCTTC. Its protein product is CASSLGLAGGPGSEQFF.

In this sample, this clonotype turned up many times. The chain joins TRBV3-1 to TRBJ2-7; D is possibly TRBD1 or TRBD2 (5 bases each). CDR1 and CDR2 from the germline V gene are LGHDT and YNNKEL (reference sequence). There are 13 residues in the CDR3. V lost 4 bases, J lost 4 bases, and 11 bases lay in between. CDR3 coding DNA: TGTGCCAGCAGCCGAGGGACGGATTACGAGCAGTACTTC. This sequence encodes CASSRGTDYEQYF.

This clonotype has a handful of counts. This chain uses TRBV18 with TRBJ2-1; D is possibly TRBD1 (5 bases). The V gene lost 5 bases and the J gene lost 10 bases, with 15 bases spanning the gap. The CDR3 is made up of 13 amino acids. CDR1 is KGHSH and CDR2 is LQKENI in the germline V gene. The CDR3 nucleotides read TGTGCCAGCTCAGGGGCATTTCAAGGGGAGCAGTTCTTC. As protein: CASSGAFQGEQFF.

This clonotype was seen a handful of times. The rearrangement uses TRBV6-2 or TRBV6-3 and TRBJ1-5; maybe TRBD1 (5 bases). The CDR3 is made up of 15 amino acids. V lost 2 bases, J lost 1 base, and 9 bases lay in between. Germline values: CDR1 MNHEY, CDR2 SVGEGT. CDR3 DNA sequence: TGTGCCAGCAGTTACGGTGGGGGAAGCAATCAGCCCCAGCATTTT. It codes for CASSYGGGSNQPQHF.

This clonotype turned up a few times. This sequence joins TRBV18 and TRBJ1-5, with TRBD1 identical over 8 bases. CDR3 size: 14 residues. Per germline, CDR1 KGHSH and CDR2 LQKENI. V lost 3 bases, J lost 6 bases, and 4 bases stayed unmatched. The chain's CDR3 is CASSPGQGGQPQHF. CDR3 bases: TGTGCCAGCTCACCCGGACAGGGCGGTCAGCCCCAGCATTTT. Filled out from reference TRBV18 and TRBJ1-5, the complete variable domain reads NAGVMQNPRHLVRRRGQEARLRCSPMKGHSHVYWYRQLPEEGLKFMVYLQKENIIDESGMPKERFSAEFPKEGPSILRIQQVVRGDSAAYFCASSPGQGGQPQHFGDGTRLSIL.

The V gene is TRBV10-1, the J gene TRBJ2-3; the D is unclear. The CDR3 loop spans 11 amino acids. V was shortened by 0 bases and J by 8 bases, with 3 bases between the two germline ends. Per the germline V gene, CDR1 is WNHNN and CDR2 is SYGVQD (reference sequence). For the CDR3, the DNA is TGCGCCAGCAGTGAGTCGGGTACGCAGTATTTT. Its protein is CASSESGTQYF.

This clonotype turned up a few times. The V gene is TRBV19, the J gene TRBJ1-1; TRBD1 matches at 7 bases. Germline V gives CDR1 LNHDA, CDR2 SQIVND (reference sequence). V was clipped by 11 bases and J by 4 bases; unmatched bases: 10. CDR3 length equals 13 residues. In nucleotides, the CDR3 is TGTGCCGTCCACAGGGGTTCGGGCACTGAAGCTTTCTTT. The encoded protein is CAVHRGSGTEAFF.

The J gene is TRBJ2-1, the V gene TRBV18; TRBD2 agrees at 8 bases. The CDR3 has 16 amino acids. The junction had 8 bases not matched to a gene; V was cut back by 0 bases and J by 7 bases. CDR1 and CDR2 from the germline V gene are KGHSH and LQKENI. The CDR3 reads CASSPPRSGSLNEQFF. In nucleotides, the CDR3 is TGTGCCAGCTCACCACCGCGGAGCGGGAGTTTAAATGAGCAGTTCTTC.

This clonotype occurred a few times. The chain has TRBV5-6 and TRBJ2-7; possibly TRBD1 for D (6 bases). V lost 2 bases, J lost 2 bases, and 11 bases lay in between. Germline CDR1 is SGHDT and CDR2 is YYEEEE. CDR3 length: 14 residues. CDR3 residues: CASSFGDMTYEQYF. CDR3 in DNA: TGTGCCAGCAGCTTCGGGGACATGACCTACGAGCAGTACTTC.

In this sample, this clonotype turned up a few times. The chain uses TRBV9 and TRBJ1-6, with 9 bases aligning to TRBD1. Germline CDR1 SGDLS, CDR2 YYNGEE. This CDR3 contains 17 residues. The V and J ends lost 3 bases and 5 bases, in that order; junction bases with no gene match: 9. The CDR3 DNA is TGTGCCAGCAGCGAACACGACAGGGGGATCGATAATTCACCCCTCCACTTT. Its protein product is CASSEHDRGIDNSPLHF.

This clonotype was detected many times. Compared with germline, one end of the junction differs, possibly owing to a read error. The rearrangement uses TRBV6-1 and TRBJ1-2, with 8 bases aligning to TRBD1. CDR1 and CDR2 from the germline V gene are MNHNS and SASEGT. This CDR3 contains 15 residues. The CDR3 DNA sequence: TGTGCCAGCAGCGAAGCGGGACAGGCCATGTATGGCTACACCTTC. As protein: CASSEAGQAMYGYTF.

This clonotype was observed a handful of times. The chain couples TRBV30 to TRBJ1-5; D is perhaps TRBD1 (5 bases). V was cut by 1 base and J by 6 bases, with 13 bases left in between. Looked up from germline, CDR1 is GTSNPN and CDR2 is SVGIG (reference sequence). This CDR3 region has 14 residues. DNA of the CDR3: TGTGCCTGGAGTGCCCCGACAGAGAGTCAGCCCCAGCATTTT. Amino acid sequence: CAWSAPTESQPQHF. Combining the CDR3 with reference TRBV30 and TRBJ1-5 gives the whole variable domain SQTIHQWPATLVQPVGSPLSLECTVEGTSNPNLYWYRQAAGRGLQLLFYSVGIGQISSEVPQNLSASRPQDRQFILSSKKLLLSDSGFYLCAWSAPTESQPQHFGDGTRLSIL.

This clonotype was recorded many times. The chain has TRBV15 and TRBJ2-5; TRBD2 matches 8 bases. In germline, CDR1 is LNHNV, CDR2 YYDKDF (reference sequence). After removal of 1 base from V and 0 bases from J, the junction contained 4 bases not matched to a gene. This CDR3 region has 16 residues. The CDR3 spells CATSRGGGGYQETQYF. CDR3 nucleotides: TGTGCCACCAGCAGAGGGGGCGGGGGGTACCAAGAGACCCAGTACTTC.

Points on this clonotype: This may come from a read error, since a much larger clone is one base off. The chain is built from TRBV28 and TRBJ1-2; a weak D match, TRBD1 (5 bases). V was trimmed by 2 bases and J by 8 bases, leaving 15 bases between them. There are 14 residues in the CDR3. CDR1 is MDHEN and CDR2 is SYDVKM in the germline V gene. The CDR3 here is CASSLVADMGGYTF. The CDR3 region has the DNA TGTGCCAGCAGTTTAGTTGCGGACATGGGGGGCTACACCTTC.

This clonotype showed up many times. The chain couples TRBV12-3 or TRBV12-4 to TRBJ2-1; TRBD2 matches 14 bases. CDR3 length equals 16 residues. J was trimmed by 7 bases and V by 7 bases; bases with no gene match: 9. In DNA form, the CDR3 reads TGTGCCAGCAACCCCGGGACTAGCGGGAGTGCAAATGAGCAGTTCTTC. Translating it yields CASNPGTSGSANEQFF.

This clonotype occurred many times. CDR3 bases: TGTGCCACCCGGGGGACCGGGAACGAGCAGTACTTC. This codes for CATRGTGNEQYF. V is TRBV24-1 and J is TRBJ2-7; tentatively, D is TRBD2 (6 bases). V gave up 9 bases and J gave up 5 bases, with 13 bases separating them. The CDR3 sequence is 12 residues long. Germline V gene sequence: CDR1 KGHDR, CDR2 SFDVKD.

The gene calls are TRBV27 and TRBJ1-4; no definite D call. The germline CDR1 and CDR2 sequences are MNHEY and SMNVEV (reference sequence). The CDR3 loop spans 14 amino acids. V lost 5 bases and J lost 0, with 7 bases in between. In DNA, the CDR3 is TGTGCCAGCAGTGGTGGTGCAACTAATGAAAAACTGTTTTTT. Its translation is CASSGGATNEKLFF.